Each of the 30 T cell receptor beta chains below was sequenced from the same sample in a study of human T cells and chemical hapten exposure. Described time point: patch test 3, about 24 weeks after DPC sensitization. Treatment noted: therapeutic diphenylcyclopropenone sensitization with weekly scalp DPC. TCRdb reprocessed the RACE reads via MiXCR and lists one record per CDR3 protein. The data contain 25,000 to 35,000 distinct CDR3 sequences, over 4.5% of them singletons. Specimen: whole blood, collected in connection with sensitization to the hapten diphenylcyclopropenone (DPC). The receptors originated from a man aged 25-40 years with alopecia areata. Some clones in this sample may be carry-over from other donors' samples.

The sample holds many counts of this clonotype. The V call is TRBV29-1, the J call TRBJ2-3; TRBD2 agrees at 8 bases. This CDR3 has 14 amino acids. Germline CDR1 and CDR2: SQVTM and ANQGSEA. The ends lost 7 bases at V and 1 base at J; junction bases unmatched: 7. The CDR3 region has the DNA TGCAGCGCAGTTAGCGGGGTGGGCACAGATACGCAGTATTTT. This translates into CSAVSGVGTDTQYF.

This clonotype has ten or more counts. The CDR3 DNA sequence: TGCGCCAGCAGCCCGGGGATCTCTGGGGCCAACGTCCTGACTTTC. Amino acid sequence: CASSPGISGANVLTF. This chain joins TRBV5-1 and TRBJ2-6; a possible D gene is TRBD2 (5 bases). The V end was cut by 4 bases, the J end by 0 bases, with 8 bases between. Germline V gene sequence: CDR1 SGHRS, CDR2 YFSETQ. The CDR3 consists of 15 residues.

Worth noting for this clonotype: One junction end disagrees with the germline gene, perhaps due to a read error. The rearrangement uses TRBV20-1 and TRBJ1-6, with unresolved D. The CDR3 sequence is 11 residues long. The germline gives CDR1 DFQATT, CDR2 SNEGSKA (reference sequence). The CDR3 DNA reads as TGCAGGGCTAATAATAATTCACCCCTCCACTTT. Amino acid sequence: CRANNNSPLHF.

On this clonotype: A much larger clone is a single base away; this may be a read error. This chain joins TRBV3-1 and TRBJ2-7; no firm D call. Per germline, CDR1 LGHDT and CDR2 YNNKEL (reference sequence). Deletions cut 8 bases from V and 7 bases from J, with 12 bases between. The CDR3 runs to 11 residues. The CDR3 DNA reads TGTGCCAGCTGCCTCTCCGAAGAGCAGTACTTC. This translates into CASCLSEEQYF.

This clonotype was recorded many times. V gene TRBV29-1 combines with J gene TRBJ2-5; D unclear. This CDR3 is built from 12 residues. Trimming cost V 4 bases and J 1 base, with 7 bases left between them. The V gene's germline CDR1 is SQVTM and CDR2 ANQGSEA. The CDR3 coding sequence is TGCAGCGTTGTTCGTACCCAAGAGACCCAGTACTTC. It encodes CSVVRTQETQYF.

The V call is TRBV2, the J call TRBJ2-1, with TRBD2 identical over 14 bases. The CDR3 contains 20 residues. CDR1 and CDR2 from the germline V gene are SNHLY and FYNNEI. V shed 6 bases, J shed 9 bases, and the junction held 22 bases outside the gene matches. The CDR3 reads CASSLRTSGRLLGREGEQFF. As DNA, the CDR3 is TGTGCCAGCAGCCTAAGGACTAGCGGGAGGCTCCTCGGGCGAGAGGGTGAGCAGTTCTTC.

This clonotype was seen ten or more times. The chain joins TRBV12-3 or TRBV12-4 to TRBJ2-2; TRBD1 might be the D (6 bases). CDR3 length: 15 amino acids. The V and J ends lost 1 base and 3 bases respectively, with 9 bases between them. The CDR3 nucleotides are TGTGCCAGCAGTTTAGGGGCAGGGGACACCGGGGAGCTGTTTTTT. It yields the protein CASSLGAGDTGELFF.

In this sample, this clonotype turned up many times. The V call is TRBV20-1, the J call TRBJ1-2; no definite D call. Trimming took 1 base from V and 1 from J, leaving 13 bases between them. The germline CDR1 and CDR2 sequences are DFQATT and SNEGSKA (reference sequence). There are 15 residues in the CDR3. The CDR3 region is CSARGWAGVNYGYTF. Here the CDR3 DNA reads TGCAGTGCTAGAGGATGGGCAGGAGTTAACTATGGCTACACCTTC.

This clonotype was observed many times. The chain links TRBV18 to TRBJ1-6, with TRBD1 identical over 7 bases. The germline CDR1 and CDR2 sequences are KGHSH and LQKENI. With V trimmed by 5 bases and J by 6 bases, 7 bases remained unmatched. This CDR3 has 15 amino acids. This CDR3 reads CASSNAGQPNSPLHF. Here the CDR3 DNA reads TGTGCCAGCTCAAACGCGGGACAGCCTAATTCACCCCTCCACTTT.

In its sample, this clonotype was seen many times. The chain carries TRBV4-3 and TRBJ2-7; tentatively, D is TRBD1 (6 bases). Germline CDR1 and CDR2: LGHNA and YSLEER. V lost 4 bases and J 5 bases, leaving 15 bases between the germline ends. This CDR3 is 14 amino acids long. The CDR3: CASSLEGDQDEQYF. DNA of the CDR3: TGCGCCAGCAGCCTAGAGGGGGATCAGGACGAGCAGTACTTC.

In this sample, this clonotype turned up many times. The chain couples TRBV5-1 to TRBJ2-1; D not resolved. CDR3 length: 14 amino acids. CDR1 is SGHRS and CDR2 is YFSETQ in the germline V gene. Trimming took 1 base from V and 4 from J, leaving 9 bases between them. The CDR3 region has the DNA TGCGCCAGCAGCTTGTCGGGCGGATACAATGAGCAGTTCTTC. This gives the protein CASSLSGGYNEQFF.

This clonotype was seen many times. The chain links TRBV24-1 to TRBJ2-1, with 10 bases fitting TRBD1. V lost 1 base to trimming and J lost 3 bases; unmatched junction nucleotides: 8. Germline CDR1 is KGHDR and CDR2 is SFDVKD. This CDR3 contains 18 residues. The CDR3 DNA reads TGTGCCACCAGTGATTTACACAAAGACAGGGGGCGCTACAATGAGCAGTTCTTC. It encodes CATSDLHKDRGRYNEQFF.

This clonotype was counted many times. The CDR3 bases are TGTGCCAGCAGTGAAGCCAGCTACGAGCAGTACTTC. Translated: CASSEASYEQYF. The chain combines TRBV2 with TRBJ2-7, with D unresolved. There are 12 residues in the CDR3. Per germline, CDR1 SNHLY and CDR2 FYNNEI. Trimming removed 0 bases from V and 3 bases from J, with 3 bases in between.

This clonotype was detected many times. The CDR3 DNA sequence: TGTGCCAGCAGCTTGGGTAGCGGGGGGGTTAGCTCCTACGAGCAGTACTTC. Residues: CASSLGSGGVSSYEQYF. The chain joins TRBV7-2 to TRBJ2-7, with 11 bases that match TRBD2. J was trimmed by 0 bases and V by 3 bases; bases with no gene match: 7. Germline V gives CDR1 SGHTA, CDR2 FQGNSA. The length of the CDR3 is 17 residues. The full variable domain, completed using reference TRBV7-2 and TRBJ2-7, is GAGVSQSPSNKVTEKGKDVELRCDPISGHTALYWYRQSLGQGLEFLIYFQGNSAPDKSGLPSDRFSAERTGGSVSTLTIQRTQQEDSAVYLCASSLGSGGVSSYEQYFGPGTRLTVT.

This clonotype has at least ten counts. V is TRBV7-9 and J is TRBJ2-7; a weak D match, TRBD2 (6 bases). The CDR3 has 16 amino acids. V lost 0 bases and J 3 bases, leaving 15 bases between the germline ends. Germline CDR1 is SEHNR and CDR2 is FQNEAQ (reference sequence). CDR3 sequence: CASSLAAGPTSYEQYF. CDR3 in DNA: TGTGCCAGCAGCTTAGCCGCGGGACCGACTAGCTACGAGCAGTACTTC.

This clonotype was detected ten times or more. The genes are TRBV24-1 and TRBJ1-1; D gene unclear. The CDR3 totals 16 residues. V lost 4 bases and J lost 1, with 15 bases in between. CDR1 and CDR2 (germline): KGHDR, SFDVKD. The CDR3 sequence: CATSDPWKDPNTEAFF. CDR3 nucleotide sequence: TGTGCCACCAGTGACCCTTGGAAGGATCCGAACACTGAAGCTTTCTTT.

The sample holds many counts of this clonotype. The V call is TRBV2, the J call TRBJ2-3, with unresolved D. Per germline, CDR1 SNHLY and CDR2 FYNNEI. CDR3 length: 17 residues. V lost 8 bases and J 1 base, leaving 22 bases between the germline ends. The CDR3 loop is CASAPLTRIIGTDTQYF. The CDR3 DNA sequence: TGTGCCAGCGCGCCCCTCACTCGGATCATCGGCACAGATACGCAGTATTTT.

Ten or more counts support this clonotype. The chain uses TRBV7-2 and TRBJ2-5; TRBD2 aligns across 12 bases. The germline gives CDR1 SGHTA, CDR2 FQGNSA. V shed 4 bases and J 5 bases; nucleotides not matched to a gene: 5. This CDR3 has 15 residues. Written as DNA, the CDR3 is TGTGCCAGCAGCTCTAGCGGGGGGGCACTCGAGACCCAGTACTTC. It encodes CASSSSGGALETQYF.

This clonotype was found many times. V and J are TRBV4-2 and TRBJ1-6; D remains unclear. From germline, CDR1 is LGHNA and CDR2 YNFKEQ. The CDR3 runs to 14 residues. The ends were cut back, 7 bases at V and 7 bases at J, with 14 bases in the middle. CDR3 sequence: CASNANTQNSPLHF. The CDR3 nucleotides read TGTGCCAGCAATGCCAATACCCAAAATTCACCCCTCCACTTT.

With regard to this clonotype: A read error may be the cause here, since a much bigger clone is one base away. V gene TRBV7-2 combines with J gene TRBJ1-4; 7 positions agree with TRBD1. Germline V CDR1 and CDR2: SGHTA, FQGNSA. V lost 1 base to trimming and J lost 6 bases; unmatched junction nucleotides: 11. This CDR3 is 17 amino acids long. The CDR3 sequence: CASSLVWAFQGDEKLFF. Here the CDR3 DNA reads TGTGCCAGCAGCTTAGTTTGGGCCTTTCAGGGGGATGAAAAACTGTTTTTT.

This clonotype was seen a handful of times. The rearrangement joins TRBV5-5 to TRBJ2-2; 9 bases fit TRBD1. The germline CDR1 and CDR2 sequences are SGHKS and YYEKEE (reference sequence). This CDR3 region has 15 residues. The V segment lost 3 bases and the J segment 8 bases; nucleotides outside the gene matches: 8. The CDR3 sequence is CASSYRDRDLGELFF. For the CDR3, the DNA is TGTGCCAGCAGCTACCGGGACAGGGATCTGGGGGAGCTGTTTTTT.

In its sample, this clonotype was seen many times. This rearrangement joins TRBV6-2 or TRBV6-3 to TRBJ1-1; D possibly corresponds to TRBD1 (5 bases). Trimming removed 4 bases from V and 5 bases from J, with 14 bases in between. The germline V gene has CDR1 MNHEY and CDR2 SVGEGT. This CDR3 region has 14 residues. The DNA of the CDR3 is TGTGCCAGCAGTTTCGAGGGGCGGATAACTGAAGCTTTCTTT. Its translation is CASSFEGRITEAFF.

This clonotype has a count of ten or more. V usage is TRBV6-4 and J usage is TRBJ2-2; the D gene is possibly TRBD2 (6 bases). Germline CDR1 is MRHNA and CDR2 is SNTAGT. The CDR3 loop spans 15 amino acids. The germline V and J ends were trimmed by 3 bases and 1 base, with 9 bases remaining between them. The CDR3 loop reads CASSEEGMNTGELFF. The CDR3 nucleotides are TGTGCCAGCAGTGAGGAGGGGATGAACACCGGGGAGCTGTTTTTT.

The CDR3 here is CASMASREQYF. CDR3 DNA sequence: TGTGCCAGCATGGCGTCCCGGGAGCAGTACTTC. J is TRBJ2-7 and V is TRBV28; unclear D gene. Trimming took off 7 bases at V and 7 bases at J, with 11 bases between the two ends. Germline values: CDR1 MDHEN, CDR2 SYDVKM. The CDR3 is 11 residues long.

This clonotype came up many times. This rearrangement joins TRBV30 to TRBJ1-5, with D possibly matching TRBD1 (5 bases). This CDR3 region has 14 residues. V lost 0 bases, J lost 7 bases, and 13 bases lay in between. Germline lookup yields CDR1 GTSNPN and CDR2 SVGIG (reference sequence). The CDR3: CAWSVLGQGQPQHF. The CDR3, as DNA: TGTGCCTGGAGTGTACTGGGCCAGGGACAGCCCCAGCATTTT. Together with reference TRBV30 and TRBJ1-5, the CDR3 gives the full variable domain: SQTIHQWPATLVQPVGSPLSLECTVEGTSNPNLYWYRQAAGRGLQLLFYSVGIGQISSEVPQNLSASRPQDRQFILSSKKLLLSDSGFYLCAWSVLGQGQPQHFGDGTRLSIL.

This clonotype was recorded many times. The chain uses TRBV4-1 and TRBJ2-7; possibly TRBD1 for D (5 bases). The CDR3 has 15 amino acids. From germline, CDR1 is MGHRA and CDR2 YSYEKL. V was cut by 1 base and J by 0 bases, with 10 bases left in between. CDR3 region: CASSQGEDSSYEQYF. CDR3 DNA sequence: TGCGCCAGCAGCCAAGGAGAAGACAGCTCCTACGAGCAGTACTTC.

This clonotype was seen at least ten times. V and J are TRBV11-2 and TRBJ1-2, with 7 positions matching TRBD1. V shed 0 bases, J shed 5 bases, and the junction held 12 bases outside the gene matches. The germline gives CDR1 SGHAT, CDR2 FQNNGV. The CDR3 has 17 residues. The CDR3 coding sequence is TGTGCCAGCAGCTTAGATCCGGGCCCCGGGACAGCTTATGGCTACACCTTC. This translates into CASSLDPGPGTAYGYTF.

This clonotype has at least ten counts. The rearrangement links TRBV5-1 to TRBJ2-7; 7 positions agree with TRBD2. The CDR3 extends over 13 amino acids. Germline values: CDR1 SGHRS, CDR2 YFSETQ. V shed 6 bases and J 5 bases; nucleotides not matched to a gene: 8. The CDR3 nucleotides are TGCGCCAGCACTGCCACTGGGGGGGACGAGCAGTACTTC. It codes for CASTATGGDEQYF.

A few counts support this clonotype. CDR3 amino acids: CATSETNYGYTF. CDR3 DNA: TGTGCCACCAGTGAAACTAACTATGGCTACACCTTC. The chain carries TRBV24-1 and TRBJ1-2; unclear D gene. The CDR3 runs 12 residues. The V gene's germline CDR1 is KGHDR and CDR2 SFDVKD. V was cut by 4 bases and J by 0 bases, with 2 bases left in between.

The sample holds many counts of this clonotype. The V call is TRBV5-1, the J call TRBJ1-2; tentative D call: TRBD1 (5 bases). This CDR3 contains 15 residues. CDR1 and CDR2 from the germline V gene are SGHRS and YFSETQ. V lost 5 bases and J lost 4, with 18 bases in between. The CDR3 DNA reads TGCGCCAGCAGGGCCGGGGGTGGCAGCCTCTATGGCTACACCTTC. Amino acids: CASRAGGGSLYGYTF.